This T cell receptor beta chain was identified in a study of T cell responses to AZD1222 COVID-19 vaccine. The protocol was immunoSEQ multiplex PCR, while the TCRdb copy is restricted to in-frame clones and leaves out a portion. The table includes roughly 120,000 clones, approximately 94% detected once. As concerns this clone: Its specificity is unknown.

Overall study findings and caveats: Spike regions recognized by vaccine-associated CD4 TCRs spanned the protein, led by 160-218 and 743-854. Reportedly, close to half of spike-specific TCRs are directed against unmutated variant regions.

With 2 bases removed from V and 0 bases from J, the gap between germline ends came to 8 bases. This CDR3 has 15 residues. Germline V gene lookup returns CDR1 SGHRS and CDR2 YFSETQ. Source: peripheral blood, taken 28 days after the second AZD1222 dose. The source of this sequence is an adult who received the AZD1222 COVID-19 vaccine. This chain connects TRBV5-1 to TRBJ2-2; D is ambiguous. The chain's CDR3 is CASSFGRPNTGELFF. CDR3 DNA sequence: TGCGCCAGCAGCTTCGGACGGCCGAACACCGGGGAGCTGTTTTTT.